Below are 10 T cell receptor beta chains sequenced from a single sample in a study of cytomegalovirus exposure and HLA in healthy donors. The PCR used 60 Vbeta and 13 Jbeta primers. Sequencing used immunoSEQ multiplex PCR; TCRdb keeps in-frame clones, though not all of them. The sample lists under 200,000 clones, 65% to 90% occurring once. The sample was PBMCs. The receptors derive from a man aged 50-60 years in good health and CMV-seropositive.

In this sample, this clone turned up once. The chain is built from TRBV18 and TRBJ1-2; 10 bases agree with TRBD1. Germline V gene sequence: CDR1 KGHSH, CDR2 LQKENI. This CDR3 is 14 amino acids long. The ends lost 3 bases at V and 5 bases at J; junction bases unmatched: 3. The CDR3 DNA follows: TGTGCCAGCTCACCGCCGGGACAGGGGTATGGCTACACCTTC. Translating it yields CASSPPGQGYGYTF.

V is TRBV11-2 and J is TRBJ2-7, with TRBD1 as a possible D gene (6 bases). The CDR3 spans 18 residues. Germline CDR1 SGHAT, CDR2 FQNNGV. Deletions cut 2 bases from V and 0 bases from J, with 20 bases between. This CDR3 reads CASSLFSPLQGSSYEQYF. In DNA form, the CDR3 reads TGTGCCAGCAGCTTATTCTCCCCGTTACAGGGATCCTCCTACGAGCAGTACTTC.

This clone was observed once. The genes are TRBV11-2 and TRBJ2-7; TRBD2 agrees at 11 bases. The ends lost 10 bases at V and 6 bases at J; junction bases unmatched: 8. The CDR3 contains 13 residues. CDR1 and CDR2 from the germline V gene are SGHAT and FQNNGV. CDR3 sequence: CATQTSGVFEQYF. CDR3 bases: TGTGCCACCCAGACTAGCGGGGTTTTCGAGCAGTACTTC.

The chain has TRBV11-2 and TRBJ2-5; 7 bases line up with TRBD2. V lost 3 bases, J lost 1 base, and 5 bases stayed unmatched. The CDR3 loop spans 15 amino acids. Per the germline V gene, CDR1 is SGHAT and CDR2 is FQNNGV. This chain's CDR3 is CASSFWPSGQETQYF. CDR3 bases: TGTGCCAGCAGCTTTTGGCCTAGCGGCCAAGAGACCCAGTACTTC.

The J gene is TRBJ2-3, the V gene TRBV25-1, with 8 bases that match TRBD2. The V gene's germline CDR1 is MGHDK and CDR2 SYGVNS. The junction had 10 bases not matched to a gene; V was cut back by 2 bases and J by 3 bases. The CDR3 totals 17 residues. The CDR3 coding sequence is TGTGCCAGCAGTGAAAGGGGTAGCGGGGTCATTACAGATACGCAGTATTTT. Amino acid sequence: CASSERGSGVITDTQYF.

This chain connects TRBV6-4 to TRBJ2-1; 13 bases align to TRBD2. V was pared by 8 bases and J by 3 bases, with 10 bases of the junction left unmatched. The CDR3 covers 17 residues. Per the germline V gene, CDR1 is MRHNA and CDR2 is SNTAGT. The CDR3 here is CASPPKGTSGIYNEQFF. CDR3 nucleotides: TGTGCCAGCCCACCTAAGGGGACTAGCGGGATCTACAATGAGCAGTTCTTC.

The chain combines TRBV2 with TRBJ1-1; the match to TRBD1 covers 7 bases. The CDR3 sequence is 15 residues long. CDR1 SNHLY and CDR2 FYNNEI come from the germline V gene. V dropped 5 bases and J dropped 1; count of bases not matched to a gene: 7. CDR3 nucleotide sequence: TGTGCCAGCAGTTCAAGAAGGACAGGGAACACTGAAGCTTTCTTT. This translates into CASSSRRTGNTEAFF.

This chain connects TRBV6-5 to TRBJ1-2; 8 nucleotides match TRBD1. V gave up 9 bases and J gave up 5 bases; unmatched junction bases: 8. Per germline, CDR1 MNHEY and CDR2 SVGAGI. The CDR3 runs to 13 residues. Written as DNA, the CDR3 is TGTGCCAGTACCCCGGGACAGGTGTATGGCTACACCTTC. It yields the protein CASTPGQVYGYTF.

The chain links TRBV9 to TRBJ2-3; 11 bases are a match to TRBD2. Germline values: CDR1 SGDLS, CDR2 YYNGEE. The CDR3 runs 15 residues. V gave up 2 bases and J gave up 7 bases; unmatched junction bases: 6. DNA for the CDR3: TGTGCCAGCAGCGTTAGCGGGGGGGCTTTAAATACGCAGTATTTT. Its translation is CASSVSGGALNTQYF.

V gene TRBV28 combines with J gene TRBJ1-5; D gene unclear. V was cut by 7 bases and J by 10 bases, with 14 bases left in between. This CDR3 has 12 residues. The V gene's germline CDR1 is MDHEN and CDR2 SYDVKM. The CDR3 loop reads CASKLGFQPQHF. CDR3 bases: TGTGCCAGCAAGCTAGGTTTCCAACCCCAGCATTTT.